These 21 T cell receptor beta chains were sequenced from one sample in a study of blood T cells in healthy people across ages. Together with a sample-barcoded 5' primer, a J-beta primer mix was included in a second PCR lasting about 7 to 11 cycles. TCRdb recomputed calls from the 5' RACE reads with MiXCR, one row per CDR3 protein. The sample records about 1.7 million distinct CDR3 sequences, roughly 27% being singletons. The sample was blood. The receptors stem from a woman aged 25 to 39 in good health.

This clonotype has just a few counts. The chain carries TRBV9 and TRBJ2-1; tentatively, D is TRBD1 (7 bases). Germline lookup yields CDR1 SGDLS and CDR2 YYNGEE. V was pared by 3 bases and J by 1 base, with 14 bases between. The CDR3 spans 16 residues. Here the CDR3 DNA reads TGTGCCAGCAGCGCCCATCAGGGGGGATCCTACAATGAGCAGTTCTTC. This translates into CASSAHQGGSYNEQFF. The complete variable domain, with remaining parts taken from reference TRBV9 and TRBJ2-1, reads DSGVTQTPKHLITATGQRVTLRCSPRSGDLSVYWYQQSLDQGLQFLIQYYNGEERAKGNILERFSAQQFPDLHSELNLSSLELGDSALYFCASSAHQGGSYNEQFFGPGTRLTVL.

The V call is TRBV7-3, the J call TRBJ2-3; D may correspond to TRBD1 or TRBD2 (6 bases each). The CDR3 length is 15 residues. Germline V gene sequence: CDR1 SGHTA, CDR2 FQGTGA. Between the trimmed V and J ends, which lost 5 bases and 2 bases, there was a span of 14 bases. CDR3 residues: CASSQIGGPTDTQYF. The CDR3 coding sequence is TGTGCCAGCAGCCAGATCGGGGGCCCCACAGATACGCAGTATTTT.

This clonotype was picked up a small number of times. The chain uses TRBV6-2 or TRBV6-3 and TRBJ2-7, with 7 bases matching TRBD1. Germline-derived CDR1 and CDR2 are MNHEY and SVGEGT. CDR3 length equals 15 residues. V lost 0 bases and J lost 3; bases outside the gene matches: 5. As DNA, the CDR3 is TGTGCCAGCAGTTACTCCCCGGGACAGCTCTACGAGCAGTACTTC. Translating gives CASSYSPGQLYEQYF.

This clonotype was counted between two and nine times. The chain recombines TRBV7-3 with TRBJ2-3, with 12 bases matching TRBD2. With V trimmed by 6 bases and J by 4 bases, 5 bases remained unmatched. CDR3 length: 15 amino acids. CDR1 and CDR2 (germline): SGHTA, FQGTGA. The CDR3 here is CASRSGLAGADTQYF. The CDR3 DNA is TGTGCCAGCAGATCGGGACTAGCGGGCGCAGATACGCAGTATTTT. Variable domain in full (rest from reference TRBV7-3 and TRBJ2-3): GAGVSQTPSNKVTEKGKYVELRCDPISGHTALYWYRQSLGQGPEFLIYFQGTGAADDSGLPNDRFFAVRPEGSVSTLKIQRTERGDSAVYLCASRSGLAGADTQYFGPGTRLTVL.

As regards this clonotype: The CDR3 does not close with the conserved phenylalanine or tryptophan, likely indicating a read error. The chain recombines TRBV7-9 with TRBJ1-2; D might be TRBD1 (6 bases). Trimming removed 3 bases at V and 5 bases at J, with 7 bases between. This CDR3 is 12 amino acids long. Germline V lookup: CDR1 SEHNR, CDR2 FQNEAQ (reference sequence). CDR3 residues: CASSLTGYGYTL. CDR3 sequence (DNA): TGTGCCAGCAGCTTGACAGGTTATGGCTACACCTTA.

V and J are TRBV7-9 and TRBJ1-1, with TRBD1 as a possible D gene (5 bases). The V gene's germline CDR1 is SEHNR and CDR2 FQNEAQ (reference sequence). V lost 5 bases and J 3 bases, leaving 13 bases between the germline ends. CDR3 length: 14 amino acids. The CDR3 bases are TGTGCCAGCAGCCCCAACCTGGGGGACACTGAAGCTTTCTTT. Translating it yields CASSPNLGDTEAFF.

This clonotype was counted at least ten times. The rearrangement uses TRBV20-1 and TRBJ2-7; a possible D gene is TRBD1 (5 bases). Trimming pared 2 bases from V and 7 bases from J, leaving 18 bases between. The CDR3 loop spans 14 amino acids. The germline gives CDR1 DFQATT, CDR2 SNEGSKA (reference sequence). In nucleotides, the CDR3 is TGCAGTGCTAGATCTGGGGCTCCGTTTGGGGAGCAGTACTTC. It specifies CSARSGAPFGEQYF.

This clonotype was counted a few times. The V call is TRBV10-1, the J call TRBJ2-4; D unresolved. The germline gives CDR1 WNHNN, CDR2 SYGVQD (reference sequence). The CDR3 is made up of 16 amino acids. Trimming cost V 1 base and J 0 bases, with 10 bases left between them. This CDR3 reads CASSEWRLLAKNIQYF. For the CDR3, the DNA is TGCGCCAGCAGTGAGTGGCGCCTCTTAGCCAAAAACATTCAGTACTTC.

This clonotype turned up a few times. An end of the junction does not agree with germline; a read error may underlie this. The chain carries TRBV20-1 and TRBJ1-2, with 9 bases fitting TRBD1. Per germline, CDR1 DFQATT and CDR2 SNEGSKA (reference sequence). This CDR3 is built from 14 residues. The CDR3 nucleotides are TGCAGTGCCCCTCGACAGGGGGGTACTAATGGCTACACCTTT. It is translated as CSAPRQGGTNGYTF.

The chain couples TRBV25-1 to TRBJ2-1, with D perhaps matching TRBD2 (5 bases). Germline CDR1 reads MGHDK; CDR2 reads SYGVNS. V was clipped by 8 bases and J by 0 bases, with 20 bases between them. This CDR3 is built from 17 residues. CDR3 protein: CASASAAHSYSYNEQFF. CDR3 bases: TGTGCCAGCGCCTCAGCGGCTCATTCCTACTCCTACAATGAGCAGTTCTTC. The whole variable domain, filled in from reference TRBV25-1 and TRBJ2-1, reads EADIYQTPRYLVIGTGKKITLECSQTMGHDKMYWYQQDPGMELHLIHYSYGVNSTEKGDLSSESTVSRIRTEHFPLTLESARPSHTSQYLCASASAAHSYSYNEQFFGPGTRLTVL.

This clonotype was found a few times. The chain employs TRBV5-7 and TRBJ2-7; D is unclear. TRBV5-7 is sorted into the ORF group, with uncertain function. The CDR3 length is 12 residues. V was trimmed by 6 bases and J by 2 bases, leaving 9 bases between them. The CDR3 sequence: CASTTPPYEQYF. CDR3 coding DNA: TGTGCCAGCACTACTCCTCCCTACGAGCAGTACTTC.

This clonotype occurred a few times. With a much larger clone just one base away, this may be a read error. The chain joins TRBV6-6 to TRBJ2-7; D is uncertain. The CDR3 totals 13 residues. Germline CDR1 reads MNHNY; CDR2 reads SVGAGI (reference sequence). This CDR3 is CAISYRTAGEQYF. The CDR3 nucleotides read TGTGCCATCAGTTATAGGACGGCCGGGGAGCAGTACTTC.

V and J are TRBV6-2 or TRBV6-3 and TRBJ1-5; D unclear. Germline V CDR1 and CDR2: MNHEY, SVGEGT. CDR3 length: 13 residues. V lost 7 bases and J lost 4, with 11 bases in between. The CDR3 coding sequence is TGTGCCAGCAACTGGGCAGGTAATCAGCCCCAGCATTTT. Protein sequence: CASNWAGNQPQHF.

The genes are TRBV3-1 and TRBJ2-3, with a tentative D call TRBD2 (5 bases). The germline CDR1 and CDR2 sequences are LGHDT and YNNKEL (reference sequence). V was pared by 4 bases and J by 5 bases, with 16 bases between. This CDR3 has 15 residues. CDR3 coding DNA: TGTGCCAGCAGCCCCCGGGGTCAACCGGGAGATACGCAGTATTTT. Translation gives CASSPRGQPGDTQYF.

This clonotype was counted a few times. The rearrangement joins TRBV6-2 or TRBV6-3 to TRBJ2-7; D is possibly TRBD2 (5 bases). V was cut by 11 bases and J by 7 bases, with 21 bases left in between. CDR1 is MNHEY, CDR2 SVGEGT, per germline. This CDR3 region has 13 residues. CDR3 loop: CAVRGGESREQYF. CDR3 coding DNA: TGTGCCGTCCGAGGAGGAGAGTCGCGGGAGCAGTACTTC.

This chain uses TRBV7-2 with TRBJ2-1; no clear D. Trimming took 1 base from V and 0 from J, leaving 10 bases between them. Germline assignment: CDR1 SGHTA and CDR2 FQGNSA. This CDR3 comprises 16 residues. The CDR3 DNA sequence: TGTGCCAGCAGCTTAGTTTTCTTGAGCTCCTACAATGAGCAGTTCTTC. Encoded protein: CASSLVFLSSYNEQFF.

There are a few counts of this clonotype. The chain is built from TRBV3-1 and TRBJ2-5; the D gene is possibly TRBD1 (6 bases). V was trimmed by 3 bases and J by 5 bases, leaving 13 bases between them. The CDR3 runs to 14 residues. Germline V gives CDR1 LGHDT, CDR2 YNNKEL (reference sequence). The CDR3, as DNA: TGTGCCAGCAGCCATTCCAGGGGTGGGGAGACCCAGTACTTC. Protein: CASSHSRGGETQYF.

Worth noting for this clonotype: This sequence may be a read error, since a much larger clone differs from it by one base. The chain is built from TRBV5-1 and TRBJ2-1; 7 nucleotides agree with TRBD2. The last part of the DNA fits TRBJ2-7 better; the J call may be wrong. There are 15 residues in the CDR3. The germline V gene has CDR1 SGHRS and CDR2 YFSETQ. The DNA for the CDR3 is TGCGCCAGCAGCTCTGGGAGGGCCGAGAGGAATGAGCAGTACTTC. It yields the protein CASSSGRAERNEQYF.

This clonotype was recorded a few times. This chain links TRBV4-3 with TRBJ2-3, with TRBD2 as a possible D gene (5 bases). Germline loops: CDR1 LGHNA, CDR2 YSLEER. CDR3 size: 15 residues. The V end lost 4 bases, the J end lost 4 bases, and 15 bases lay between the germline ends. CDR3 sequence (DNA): TGCGCCAGCAGCCTCCTAGCCTCGGCTTCAGATACGCAGTATTTT. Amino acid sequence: CASSLLASASDTQYF.

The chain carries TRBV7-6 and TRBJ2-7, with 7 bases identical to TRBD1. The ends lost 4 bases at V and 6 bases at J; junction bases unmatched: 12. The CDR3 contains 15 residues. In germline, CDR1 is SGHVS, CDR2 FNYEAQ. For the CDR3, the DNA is TGTGCCAGCAGCTACCCGGGACAGAGGGCGGGCGAGCAGTACTTC. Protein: CASSYPGQRAGEQYF.

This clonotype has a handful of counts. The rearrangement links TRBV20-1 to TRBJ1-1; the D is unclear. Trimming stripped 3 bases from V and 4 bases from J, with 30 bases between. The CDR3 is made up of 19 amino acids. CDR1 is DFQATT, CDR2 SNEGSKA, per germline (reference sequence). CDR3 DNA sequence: TGCAGTGCTAGGAGTATTAACAGCGTGGAATTTAAATTGAGCACTGAAGCTTTCTTT. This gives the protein CSARSINSVEFKLSTEAFF.